One T cell receptor beta chain is described in this entry. The CDR3 spans 17 residues. The junction had 3 bases not matched to a gene; V was cut back by 1 base and J by 0 bases. CDR1 is SGHTA, CDR2 FQGNSA, per germline. The data stem from a study of technical replicates of blood from a few donors. Some clones are missing from TCRdb's copy, which holds only in-frame ones; the method was immunoSEQ multiplex PCR. Of some 70,000 clones in the sample, 85% to 90% were seen once. This receptor was obtained from a human donor in good health. Some clones in this sample may be carry-over from other donors' samples. V is TRBV7-2 and J is TRBJ2-4; 10 bases line up with TRBD2. The sequenced material came from PBMCs. The CDR3 DNA follows: TGTGCCAGCAGCTTAGTAGCGGGAGGAGGAGCCAAAAACATTCAGTACTTC. This sequence encodes CASSLVAGGGAKNIQYF.